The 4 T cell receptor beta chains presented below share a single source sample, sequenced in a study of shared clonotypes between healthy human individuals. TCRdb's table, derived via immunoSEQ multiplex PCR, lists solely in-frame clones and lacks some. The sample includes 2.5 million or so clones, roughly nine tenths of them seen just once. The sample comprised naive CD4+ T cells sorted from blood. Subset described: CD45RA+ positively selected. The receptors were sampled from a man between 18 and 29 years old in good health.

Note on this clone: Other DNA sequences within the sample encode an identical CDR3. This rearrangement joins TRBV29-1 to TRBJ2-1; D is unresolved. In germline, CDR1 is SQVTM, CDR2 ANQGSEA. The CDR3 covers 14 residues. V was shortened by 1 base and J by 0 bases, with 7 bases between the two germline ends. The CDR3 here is CSVEGASSYNEQFF. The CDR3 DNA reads TGCAGCGTTGAAGGGGCGAGCTCCTACAATGAGCAGTTCTTC.

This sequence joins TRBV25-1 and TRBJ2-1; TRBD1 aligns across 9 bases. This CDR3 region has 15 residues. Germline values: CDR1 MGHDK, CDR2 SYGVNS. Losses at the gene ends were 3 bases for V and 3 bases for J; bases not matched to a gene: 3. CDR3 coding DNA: TGTGCCAGCAGTGACCGGGACAGGGTCTACAATGAGCAGTTCTTC. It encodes CASSDRDRVYNEQFF. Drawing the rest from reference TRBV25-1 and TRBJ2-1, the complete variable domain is EADIYQTPRYLVIGTGKKITLECSQTMGHDKMYWYQQDPGMELHLIHYSYGVNSTEKGDLSSESTVSRIRTEHFPLTLESARPSHTSQYLCASSDRDRVYNEQFFGPGTRLTVL.

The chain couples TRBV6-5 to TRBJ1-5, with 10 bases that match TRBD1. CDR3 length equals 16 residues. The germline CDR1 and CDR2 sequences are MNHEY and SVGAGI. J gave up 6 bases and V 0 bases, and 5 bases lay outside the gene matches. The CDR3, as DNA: TGTGCCAGCAGTTACTCGGGGACAGGGGAGGGTCAGCCCCAGCATTTT. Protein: CASSYSGTGEGQPQHF.

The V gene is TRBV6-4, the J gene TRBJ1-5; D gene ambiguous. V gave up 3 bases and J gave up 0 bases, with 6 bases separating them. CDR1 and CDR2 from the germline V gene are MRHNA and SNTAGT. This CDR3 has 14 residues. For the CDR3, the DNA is TGTGCCAGCAGTGAGGTCTATAGCAATCAGCCCCAGCATTTT. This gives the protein CASSEVYSNQPQHF.